The table lists the clone carrying this T cell receptor beta chain with many counts. Regarding time point: patch test 2, 6 weeks after DPC sensitization. Treatment given: therapeutic diphenylcyclopropenone sensitization with weekly scalp DPC. The ends lost 0 bases at V and 1 base at J; junction bases unmatched: 8. Germline loops: CDR1 SGHVS, CDR2 FNYEAQ. There are 17 residues in the CDR3. This sample is part of a study of human T cells and chemical hapten exposure. Background on the study: The cohort included alopecia areata under or over 50% scalp, totalis and universalis. Yields of TCR per sample differed, chiefly owing to small differences in pooled library volume.

TCRdb re-derived calls from the RACE reads in MiXCR, one entry per CDR3 protein. The sample has around 360,000 distinct CDR3 sequences; about 6.3% are singletons. The sequencing here drew on whole blood, taken in connection with sensitization to the hapten diphenylcyclopropenone (DPC). This clonotype was sampled from a woman aged 18-29 years with alopecia areata. Some clones in this sample may be carry-over from other donors' samples. The chain carries TRBV7-6 and TRBJ1-1, with TRBD1 matching over 7 bases. CDR3 in DNA: TGTGCCAGCAGCTTAGCGGGACCGCGGACAGGGAACACTGAAGCTTTCTTT. It yields the protein CASSLAGPRTGNTEAFF.